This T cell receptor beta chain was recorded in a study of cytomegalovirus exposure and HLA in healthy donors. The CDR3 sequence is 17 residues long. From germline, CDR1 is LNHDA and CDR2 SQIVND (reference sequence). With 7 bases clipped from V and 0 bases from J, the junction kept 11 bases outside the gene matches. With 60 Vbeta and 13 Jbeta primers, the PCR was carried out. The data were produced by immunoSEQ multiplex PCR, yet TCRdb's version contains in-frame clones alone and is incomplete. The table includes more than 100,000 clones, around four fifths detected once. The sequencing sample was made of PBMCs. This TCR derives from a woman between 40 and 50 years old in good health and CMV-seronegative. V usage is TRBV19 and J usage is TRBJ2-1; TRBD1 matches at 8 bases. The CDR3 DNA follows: TGTGCCAGTATGGGCAGGGGGCGTCCAAGCTCCTACAATGAGCAGTTCTTC. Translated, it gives CASMGRGRPSSYNEQFF.